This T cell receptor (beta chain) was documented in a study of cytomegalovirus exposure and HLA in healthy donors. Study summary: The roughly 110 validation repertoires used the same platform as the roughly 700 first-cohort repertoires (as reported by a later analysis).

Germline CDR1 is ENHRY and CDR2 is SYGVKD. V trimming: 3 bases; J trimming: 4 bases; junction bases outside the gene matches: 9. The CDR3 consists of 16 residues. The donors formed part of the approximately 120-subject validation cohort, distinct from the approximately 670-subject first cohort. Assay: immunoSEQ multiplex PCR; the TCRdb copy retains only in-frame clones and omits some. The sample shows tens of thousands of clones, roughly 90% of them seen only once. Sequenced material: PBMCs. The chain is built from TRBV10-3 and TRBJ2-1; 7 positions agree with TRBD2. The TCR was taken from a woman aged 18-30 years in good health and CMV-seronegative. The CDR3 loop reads CAISEGLAVVYNEQFF. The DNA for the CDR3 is TGTGCCATCAGTGAAGGTCTAGCGGTTGTATACAATGAGCAGTTCTTC.